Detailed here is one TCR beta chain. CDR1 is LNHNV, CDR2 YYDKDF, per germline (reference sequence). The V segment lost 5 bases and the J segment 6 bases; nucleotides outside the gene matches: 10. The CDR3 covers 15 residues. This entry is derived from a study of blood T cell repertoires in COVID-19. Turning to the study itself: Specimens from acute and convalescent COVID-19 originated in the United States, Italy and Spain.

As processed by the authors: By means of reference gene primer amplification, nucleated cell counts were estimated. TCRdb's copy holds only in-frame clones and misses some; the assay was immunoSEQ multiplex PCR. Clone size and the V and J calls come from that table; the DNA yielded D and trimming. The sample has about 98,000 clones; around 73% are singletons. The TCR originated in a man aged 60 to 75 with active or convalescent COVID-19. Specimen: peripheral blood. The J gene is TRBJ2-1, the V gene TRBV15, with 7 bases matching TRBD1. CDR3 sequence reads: CATSLRDSHSNEQFF. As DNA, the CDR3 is TGTGCCACCAGCCTCCGGGACAGCCACTCCAATGAGCAGTTCTTC.